This T cell receptor beta chain was recorded in a study of blood T cell repertoires in COVID-19. Study details: The samples span acute and convalescent COVID-19 from the United States, Italy and Spain. The cDNA or gDNA used as material had been derived from T cells, B-cell-depleted T cells, or PBMCs.

Germline assignment: CDR1 LGHDT and CDR2 YNNKEL (reference sequence). The ends lost 2 bases at V and 5 bases at J; junction bases unmatched: 25. The CDR3 totals 22 residues. In the original processing: The assay estimated nucleated cells by amplifying reference gene primers. Method: immunoSEQ multiplex PCR; TCRdb's copy keeps in-frame clones and lacks some. That table is the source of V, J and clone size, and D and trimming were worked out from the DNA. The sample records 70,000 to 95,000 clones, 88% being singletons. The source is a woman in her 70s with acute or convalescent COVID-19. The chain employs TRBV3-1 (or the pseudogene TRBV3-2) and TRBJ2-1, with TRBD2 matching over 9 bases. The sample comprised peripheral blood. CDR3 nucleotides: TGTGCCAGCAGCCAATTTTTATTCCGGCGGGTGGGGGAAAAGCGGGAGGACAATGAGCAGTTCTTC. Its translation: CASSQFLFRRVGEKREDNEQFF.